The T cell receptor beta chain under discussion was sequenced for a study of T-cell memory formation after mild COVID-19. Study background: TCR clusters largely stayed donor specific.

Germline V gene sequence: CDR1 SGHRS, CDR2 YFSETQ. V was clipped by 3 bases and J by 5 bases, with 17 bases between them. The CDR3 extends over 15 amino acids. This clonotype was seen a few times. Its matching antigen is unknown. Study-level findings and limits: Clones contracting over day 15 to 85 were CD4/CD8 balanced, with later expanders leaning CD4+. Day 37-peaking second-wave clones had unconfirmed SARS-CoV-2 specificity.

From the 5' RACE reads, TCRdb called clonotypes with MiXCR, one entry per CDR3 protein. There are 300,000 to 400,000 distinct CDR3 sequences in the sample; roughly 13% occur only once, and 22% lies in the top ten. Sequenced material: PBMCs or a T cell subset sorted from them (not recorded which). This clonotype was sampled from a man between 18 and 35 years old who had mild COVID-19 (a few samples of this study predate the infection). Cell type and time point are not known. This chain joins TRBV5-1 and TRBJ2-5, with TRBD1 as a possible D gene (6 bases). This CDR3 reads CASSWKGDLMETQYF. DNA for the CDR3: TGCGCCAGCAGCTGGAAGGGGGATCTGATGGAGACCCAGTACTTC.